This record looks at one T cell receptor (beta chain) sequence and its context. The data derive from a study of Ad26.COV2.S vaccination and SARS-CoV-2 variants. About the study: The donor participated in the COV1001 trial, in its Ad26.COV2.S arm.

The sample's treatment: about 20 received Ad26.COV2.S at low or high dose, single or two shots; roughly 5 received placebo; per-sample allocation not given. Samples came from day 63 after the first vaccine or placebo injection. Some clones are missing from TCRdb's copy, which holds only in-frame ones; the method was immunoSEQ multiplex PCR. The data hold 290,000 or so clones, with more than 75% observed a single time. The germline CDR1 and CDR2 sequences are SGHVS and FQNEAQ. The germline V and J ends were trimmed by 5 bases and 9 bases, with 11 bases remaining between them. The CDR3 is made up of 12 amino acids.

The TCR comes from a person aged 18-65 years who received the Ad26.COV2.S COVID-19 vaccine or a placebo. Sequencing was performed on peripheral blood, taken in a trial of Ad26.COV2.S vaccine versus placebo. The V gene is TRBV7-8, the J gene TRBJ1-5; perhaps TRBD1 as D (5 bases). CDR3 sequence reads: CASSLPGGPQHF. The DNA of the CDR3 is TGTGCCAGCAGCCTCCCCGGGGGGCCCCAGCATTTT.